The 27 T cell receptor beta chains below were found in one sample sequenced in a study of T cells in Graves' hyperthyroidism and ophthalmopathy. Regions amplified from RNA transcripts were the TCR beta CDR3 regions. The TCR CDR3 was amplified in a first-round RT-PCR using the HTBI primer set. MiXCR, applied by TCRdb to the multiplex PCR reads, yields one record per CDR3 protein. This table has roughly 600,000 distinct CDR3 sequences, roughly 15% appearing once. The material sequenced was blood. These TCRs come from a woman aged 45-60 years with Graves' ophthalmopathy.

This clonotype was detected many times. The V and J genes are TRBV28 and TRBJ2-3; 10 nucleotides match TRBD2. Germline V lookup: CDR1 MDHEN, CDR2 SYDVKM. The CDR3 has 17 residues. Trimming took 5 bases from V and 4 from J; bases not matched to a gene: 12. This CDR3 is CASSDRASGSVADTQYF. In nucleotides, the CDR3 is TGTGCCAGCAGTGACCGGGCTAGCGGGAGCGTCGCAGATACGCAGTATTTT. The full variable domain, in which reference TRBV28 and TRBJ2-3 provide the parts outside the CDR3, is DVKVTQSSRYLVKRTGEKVFLECVQDMDHENMFWYRQDPGLGLRLIYFSYDVKMKEKGDIPEGYSVSREKKERFSLILESASTNQTSMYLCASSDRASGSVADTQYFGPGTRLTVL.

This clonotype was counted many times. The chain has TRBV29-1 and TRBJ2-1; D is possibly TRBD1 or TRBD2 (6 bases each). The CDR3 is 15 amino acids. With 4 bases removed from V and 7 bases from J, the gap between germline ends came to 20 bases. CDR1 and CDR2 (germline): SQVTM, ANQGSEA. In DNA form, the CDR3 reads TGCAGCGTTGGAGGTGCTCATGGCGGGACAAATGAGCAGTTCTTC. The encoded protein is CSVGGAHGGTNEQFF.

This clonotype was seen many times. The rearrangement uses TRBV5-5 and TRBJ2-1; possible D gene TRBD2, 6 bases. The germline CDR1 and CDR2 sequences are SGHKS and YYEKEE (reference sequence). Trimming removed 5 bases at V and 2 bases at J, with 14 bases between. The CDR3 has 15 residues. Here the CDR3 DNA reads TGTGCCAGCAGTTCCGGGACTCGTCCCTACAATGAGCAGTTCTTC. Its protein is CASSSGTRPYNEQFF.

This clonotype came up many times. The chain joins TRBV30 to TRBJ1-1; D not certain. Per germline, CDR1 GTSNPN and CDR2 SVGIG (reference sequence). CDR3 length: 12 residues. V lost 4 bases, J lost 3 bases, and 9 bases lay in between. Written as DNA, the CDR3 is TGTGCCTGGAACGCCGGGCACACTGAAGCTTTCTTT. It is translated as CAWNAGHTEAFF.

The chain combines TRBV30 with TRBJ2-7; no definite D call. Trimming left V 0 bases short and J 2 bases short, with 14 bases between. CDR3 length: 15 residues. Germline CDR1 reads GTSNPN; CDR2 reads SVGIG (reference sequence). CDR3: CAWSVGRTDPYEQYF. CDR3 DNA sequence: TGTGCCTGGAGTGTAGGAAGGACCGACCCCTACGAGCAGTACTTC. Supplemented by reference TRBV30 and TRBJ2-7, the full variable domain reads SQTIHQWPATLVQPVGSPLSLECTVEGTSNPNLYWYRQAAGRGLQLLFYSVGIGQISSEVPQNLSASRPQDRQFILSSKKLLLSDSGFYLCAWSVGRTDPYEQYFGPGTRLTVT.

This clonotype was seen many times. The chain carries TRBV11-1 and TRBJ1-4, with D unclear. Trimming cost V 1 base and J 7 bases, with 10 bases left between them. The CDR3 totals 14 residues. Germline assignment: CDR1 SGHAT and CDR2 FQDESV (reference sequence). CDR3 sequence: CASSLGPEGEKLFF. DNA for the CDR3: TGTGCCAGCAGCTTAGGACCCGAAGGTGAAAAACTGTTTTTT.

Ten or more counts support this clonotype. J is TRBJ2-5 and V is TRBV11-2, with D perhaps given as TRBD1 or TRBD2 (5 bases each). The CDR3 runs 15 residues. Between the trimmed V and J ends, which lost 0 bases and 7 bases, there was a span of 15 bases. Germline-derived CDR1 and CDR2 are SGHAT and FQNNGV. DNA of the CDR3: TGTGCCAGCAGCTTAGATCGGGGCAGCGTAGCGACCCAGTACTTC. Its protein product is CASSLDRGSVATQYF.

This clonotype has a handful of counts. The rearrangement uses TRBV9 and TRBJ1-2; no reliable D call. Germline CDR1 SGDLS, CDR2 YYNGEE. V lost 0 bases to trimming and J lost 3 bases, with 9 bases between them. This CDR3 is 14 amino acids long. The chain's CDR3 is CASSVGGGYYGYTF. As DNA, the CDR3 is TGTGCCAGCAGCGTAGGTGGAGGCTACTATGGCTACACCTTC.

At least ten counts were recorded for this clonotype. This sequence joins TRBV3-1 and TRBJ2-7; 8 bases agree with TRBD1. The CDR3 runs to 15 residues. Germline V gene data show CDR1 as LGHDT and CDR2 as YNNKEL (reference sequence). The V gene end was trimmed by 0 bases and the J gene end by 5 bases; junction bases not matched to a gene: 6. The CDR3, as DNA: TGTGCCAGCAGCCAAGAATACAGGGGGTTGGACGAGCAGTACTTC. Its protein product is CASSQEYRGLDEQYF.

This clonotype was counted a few times. CDR3 nucleotides: TGTGCCACCAGTTCTTACGGTACAGGAGTGGGAAACACCATATATTTT. As protein: CATSSYGTGVGNTIYF. V usage is TRBV15 and J usage is TRBJ1-3, with TRBD1 as a possible D gene (5 bases). Trimming took 6 bases from V and 4 from J, leaving 19 bases between them. The CDR3 has 16 amino acids. Germline values: CDR1 LNHNV, CDR2 YYDKDF (reference sequence).

The chain employs TRBV6-1 and TRBJ1-6; D not resolved. The CDR3 consists of 14 residues. V lost 8 bases to trimming and J lost 3 bases, with 11 bases between them. Germline lookup yields CDR1 MNHNS and CDR2 SASEGT. The CDR3 region is CASRSNNYNSPLHF. The CDR3 DNA reads as TGTGCCAGCCGCAGCAATAACTATAATTCACCCCTCCACTTT.

The table lists this clonotype with many counts. The V call is TRBV29-1, the J call TRBJ2-3; D unresolved. V lost 3 bases, J lost 10 bases, and 17 bases lay in between. The CDR3 spans 13 residues. Germline V gene data show CDR1 as SQVTM and CDR2 as ANQGSEA. The CDR3 region is CSVDVGLFSAQYF. For the CDR3, the DNA is TGCAGCGTTGATGTAGGTCTCTTCAGTGCGCAGTATTTT.

In this sample, this clonotype turned up many times. The V gene is TRBV7-8, the J gene TRBJ1-2; 10 bases match TRBD1. This CDR3 is built from 15 residues. The germline V gene encodes CDR1 SGHVS and CDR2 FQNEAQ. V dropped 5 bases and J dropped 4; count of bases not matched to a gene: 7. CDR3: CASSLGTGEAYGYTF. CDR3 DNA sequence: TGTGCCAGCAGCCTCGGGACAGGGGAGGCCTATGGCTACACCTTC. The variable domain in full, completed from reference TRBV7-8 and TRBJ1-2, reads GAGVSQSPRYKVAKRGQDVALRCDPISGHVSLFWYQQALGQGPEFLTYFQNEAQLDKSGLPSDRFFAERPEGSVSTLKIQRTQQEDSAVYLCASSLGTGEAYGYTFGSGTRLTVV.

The sample holds a few counts of this clonotype. This sequence joins TRBV20-1 and TRBJ2-4, with D maybe TRBD2 (6 bases). V was clipped by 1 base and J by 8 bases, with 12 bases between them. The CDR3 is 13 amino acids. Germline V gives CDR1 DFQATT, CDR2 SNEGSKA (reference sequence). The CDR3 protein is CSARGASAHIQYF. The DNA of the CDR3 is TGCAGTGCTAGAGGGGCTAGCGCGCACATTCAGTACTTC.

A remark on this clonotype: This may come from a read error, since a much larger clone is one base off. This sequence joins TRBV5-6 and TRBJ2-7; 10 bases are a match to TRBD2. The CDR3 consists of 15 residues. Germline V gene lookup returns CDR1 SGHDT and CDR2 YYEEEE. DNA for the CDR3: TGTGCCAGCGGCTTGGCCCTAGCGGGAGCCTACGAGCAGTACTTC. It yields the protein CASGLALAGAYEQYF.

This clonotype was seen many times. The rearrangement uses TRBV6-2 or TRBV6-3 and TRBJ1-1; TRBD1 agrees at 7 bases. Germline V lookup: CDR1 MNHEY, CDR2 SVGEGT. This CDR3 contains 14 residues. V was pared by 5 bases and J by 4 bases, with 7 bases of the junction left unmatched. The CDR3 DNA reads as TGTGCCAGCAGTAAACTACAGGGGTCCACTGAAGCTTTCTTT. It is translated as CASSKLQGSTEAFF.

J is TRBJ1-2 and V is TRBV5-5; 11 nucleotides match TRBD1. Germline V CDR1 and CDR2: SGHKS, YYEKEE (reference sequence). The CDR3 spans 14 residues. Germline trimming cut 4 bases from V and 8 bases from J; bases unmatched to any gene: 7. CDR3 amino acids: CASSSGTGGVGYTF. The CDR3 DNA is TGTGCCAGCAGCAGCGGGACAGGGGGAGTCGGCTACACCTTC. Based on the CDR3 plus reference TRBV5-5 and TRBJ1-2, the full variable domain is DAGVTQSPTHLIKTRGQQVTLRCSPISGHKSVSWYQQVLGQGPQFIFQYYEKEERGRGNFPDRFSARQFPNYSSELNVNALLLGDSALYLCASSSGTGGVGYTFGSGTRLTVV.

V is TRBV27 and J is TRBJ2-7; TRBD1 might be the D (7 bases). Germline V gene lookup returns CDR1 MNHEY and CDR2 SMNVEV (reference sequence). Trimming pared 5 bases from V and 6 bases from J, leaving 17 bases between. This CDR3 has 14 residues. Here the CDR3 reads CASSRSGQEGEQYF. CDR3 coding DNA: TGTGCCAGCAGTAGAAGCGGACAGGAGGGCGAGCAGTACTTC.

Many counts were recorded for this clonotype. This chain uses TRBV7-9 with TRBJ1-5, with unresolved D. The V end lost 4 bases, the J end lost 2 bases, and 6 bases lay between the germline ends. Germline V CDR1 and CDR2: SEHNR, FQNEAQ (reference sequence). The CDR3 length is 13 residues. CDR3 sequence (DNA): TGTGCCAGCAGCTCTTCGGGCAATCAGCCCCAGCATTTT. This codes for CASSSSGNQPQHF.

This clonotype came up many times. This sequence joins TRBV7-2 and TRBJ1-1; possible D gene TRBD1, 5 bases. CDR1 and CDR2 from the germline V gene are SGHTA and FQGNSA. Trimming pared 5 bases from V and 9 bases from J, leaving 25 bases between. The CDR3 runs 16 residues. Here the CDR3 reads CASSPNPWGGVGQAFF. Here the CDR3 DNA reads TGTGCCAGCAGCCCTAACCCATGGGGAGGGGTCGGGCAAGCTTTCTTT. The complete variable domain, with remaining parts taken from reference TRBV7-2 and TRBJ1-1, reads GAGVSQSPSNKVTEKGKDVELRCDPISGHTALYWYRQSLGQGLEFLIYFQGNSAPDKSGLPSDRFSAERTGGSVSTLTIQRTQQEDSAVYLCASSPNPWGGVGQAFFGQGTRLTVV.

J is TRBJ2-7 and V is TRBV6-5, with TRBD1 identical over 7 bases. V shed 6 bases, J shed 6 bases, and the junction held 11 bases outside the gene matches. Germline CDR1 reads MNHEY; CDR2 reads SVGAGI. The CDR3 is 14 residues long. CDR3 residues: CASSLIRGFAEQYF. In DNA form, the CDR3 reads TGTGCCAGCAGCTTAATCAGGGGGTTCGCCGAGCAGTACTTC.

The rearrangement joins TRBV10-3 to TRBJ2-7; no firm D call. Per germline, CDR1 ENHRY and CDR2 SYGVKD. Trimming removed 0 bases at V and 7 bases at J, with 4 bases between. The CDR3 is 11 residues long. DNA for the CDR3: TGTGCCATCAGTGAGTCGGTAGAGCAGTACTTC. Its translation is CAISESVEQYF.

This clonotype has at least ten counts. The chain is built from TRBV27 and TRBJ1-1; D call uncertain. This CDR3 is 13 amino acids long. Per the germline V gene, CDR1 is MNHEY and CDR2 is SMNVEV (reference sequence). V was pared by 7 bases and J by 1 base, with 10 bases between. The CDR3 region is CASNNYQNTEAFF. As DNA, the CDR3 is TGTGCCAGCAACAACTACCAGAACACTGAAGCTTTCTTT.

This clonotype was observed at least ten times. The chain is built from TRBV7-9 and TRBJ2-1, with a possible D match to TRBD2 (5 bases). The CDR3 runs 16 residues. Germline-derived CDR1 and CDR2 are SEHNR and FQNEAQ (reference sequence). V lost 4 bases, J lost 0 bases, and 13 bases lay in between. The CDR3 DNA is TGTGCCAGCAGCTCCTTAGCGAAAAGCTCCTACAATGAGCAGTTCTTC. This codes for CASSSLAKSSYNEQFF.

This clonotype was found many times. The V and J genes are TRBV28 and TRBJ1-1, with TRBD1 matching over 7 bases. This CDR3 is 14 amino acids long. V shed 8 bases and J 1 base; nucleotides not matched to a gene: 7. Germline V gene lookup returns CDR1 MDHEN and CDR2 SYDVKM. CDR3 region: CASLDRRSNTEAFF. The CDR3 DNA reads TGTGCCAGCTTGGACAGGAGGTCGAACACTGAAGCTTTCTTT.

The table lists this clonotype with a few counts. The chain uses TRBV15 and TRBJ2-1; 8 nucleotides agree with TRBD2. The V gene's germline CDR1 is LNHNV and CDR2 YYDKDF (reference sequence). With 6 bases clipped from V and 4 bases from J, the junction kept 8 bases outside the gene matches. The CDR3 spans 15 residues. The chain's CDR3 is CATRASGYRYNEQFF. CDR3 bases: TGTGCCACCAGGGCTAGCGGGTATAGATACAATGAGCAGTTCTTC.

This clonotype was found many times. The chain links TRBV6-1 to TRBJ1-1, with 8 bases matching TRBD1. Germline assignment: CDR1 MNHNS and CDR2 SASEGT. The CDR3 consists of 16 residues. The V gene end was trimmed by 5 bases and the J gene end by 3 bases; junction bases not matched to a gene: 11. The CDR3 DNA reads TGTGCCAGCAGTTCACAAAGGACAGGGTGGGACACTGAAGCTTTCTTT. This sequence encodes CASSSQRTGWDTEAFF.